The 22 T cell receptor beta chains presented below share a single source sample, sequenced in a study of blood T cell repertoires in COVID-19. Data came from immunoSEQ multiplex PCR; TCRdb stores just in-frame clones and leaves some out. The sample consists of 200,000 to 300,000 clones, about 87% of them appearing once. The specimen was peripheral blood. Receptor source: a woman aged 40 to 50 who had recovered from COVID-19.

The genes are TRBV5-4 and TRBJ2-7; 8 bases map to TRBD1. Germline values: CDR1 SGHNT, CDR2 YYREEE (reference sequence). Germline trimming cut 0 bases from V and 2 bases from J; bases unmatched to any gene: 4. The CDR3 totals 15 residues. The CDR3 coding sequence is TGTGCCAGCAGCTTGGACAGGGGGAACCCCTACGAGCAGTACTTC. Translated, it gives CASSLDRGNPYEQYF.

This clone was recorded a few times. J is TRBJ1-6 and V is TRBV7-2, with D tentatively TRBD1 (6 bases). CDR1 is SGHTA and CDR2 is FQGNSA in the germline V gene. V lost 5 bases to trimming and J lost 9 bases, with 20 bases between them. This CDR3 contains 16 residues. DNA for the CDR3: TGTGCCAGCAGCACCCTAGGCCGGGACATTGGTTCACCCCTCCACTTT. Translated, it gives CASSTLGRDIGSPLHF.

The gene calls are TRBV30 and TRBJ2-7, with 9 bases lining up with TRBD1. The CDR3 is 15 amino acids. V lost 3 bases, J lost 0 bases, and 6 bases stayed unmatched. Germline CDR1 and CDR2: GTSNPN and SVGIG (reference sequence). CDR3 nucleotides: TGTGCCTGGAGGGGACAGACAGGGGGCTCCTACGAGCAGTACTTC. This codes for CAWRGQTGGSYEQYF.

The chain is built from TRBV2 and TRBJ1-6, with 7 positions matching TRBD1. J gave up 2 bases and V 6 bases, and 4 bases lay outside the gene matches. Germline CDR1 is SNHLY and CDR2 is FYNNEI. The CDR3 is 15 amino acids. CDR3 loop: CASSPGGPYNSPLHF. CDR3 sequence (DNA): TGTGCCAGCAGCCCAGGGGGTCCCTATAATTCACCCCTCCACTTT.

CDR3 nucleotide sequence: TGTGCCAGCAGAAACAGCGGGGGAGACAATGAGCAGTTCTTC. Amino acids: CASRNSGGDNEQFF. The V and J genes are TRBV6-5 and TRBJ2-1, with 8 bases that match TRBD2. V trimming: 6 bases; J trimming: 5 bases; junction bases outside the gene matches: 6. This CDR3 has 14 residues. The V gene's germline CDR1 is MNHEY and CDR2 SVGAGI.

This sequence joins TRBV2 and TRBJ2-3; 7 bases align to TRBD2. J gave up 5 bases and V 6 bases, and 14 bases lay outside the gene matches. Germline CDR1 reads SNHLY; CDR2 reads FYNNEI. CDR3 length: 16 residues. DNA for the CDR3: TGTGCCAGCAGCGGGACTAAGGGAGGTATGAGAGATACGCAGTATTTT. This codes for CASSGTKGGMRDTQYF.

The gene calls are TRBV10-3 and TRBJ1-6; D not resolved. Between the trimmed V and J ends, which lost 1 base and 7 bases, there was a span of 11 bases. Germline loops: CDR1 ENHRY, CDR2 SYGVKD. This CDR3 contains 15 residues. The CDR3 nucleotides read TGTGCCATCAGTGAGTGGAGCGGAAACAATTCACCCCTCCACTTT. It yields the protein CAISEWSGNNSPLHF.

V usage is TRBV20-1 and J usage is TRBJ1-1, with D unresolved. Germline CDR1 DFQATT, CDR2 SNEGSKA (reference sequence). The CDR3 is 11 residues long. V lost 5 bases and J 6 bases, leaving 10 bases between the germline ends. CDR3 residues: CSALRRAEAFF. The CDR3 nucleotides are TGCAGTGCTCTACGACGGGCTGAAGCTTTCTTT.

The chain joins TRBV2 to TRBJ2-1; 11 bases align to TRBD2. Germline CDR1 SNHLY, CDR2 FYNNEI. The ends lost 4 bases at V and 3 bases at J; junction bases unmatched: 2. The CDR3 sequence is 15 residues long. CDR3 in DNA: TGTGCCAGCAGTGGGGGACTAGCGGACTACAATGAGCAGTTCTTC. Protein product: CASSGGLADYNEQFF.

The chain has TRBV5-8 and TRBJ2-5; TRBD2 is a possible D gene (5 bases). The CDR3 loop spans 15 amino acids. Germline values: CDR1 SGHTS, CDR2 YDEGEE. The V end was cut by 5 bases, the J end by 0 bases, with 14 bases between. The CDR3 loop reads CASSFRTGYQETQYF. Here the CDR3 DNA reads TGTGCCAGCAGTTTTCGGACGGGGTACCAAGAGACCCAGTACTTC.

This rearrangement joins TRBV10-3 to TRBJ1-2; the match to TRBD1 covers 7 bases. CDR1 is ENHRY, CDR2 SYGVKD, per germline. The ends lost 4 bases at V and 8 bases at J; junction bases unmatched: 10. The CDR3 has 14 amino acids. The CDR3, as DNA: TGTGCCATCAGTGGGCCCACAGGGGTCGACGGCTACACCTTC. Its translation: CAISGPTGVDGYTF.

CDR3 DNA: TGTGCCAGTAGTAATCTTCTAGCGGGGGCCTACGAGCAGTACTTC. Amino acids: CASSNLLAGAYEQYF. J is TRBJ2-7 and V is TRBV19; 10 bases line up with TRBD2. In germline, CDR1 is LNHDA, CDR2 SQIVND (reference sequence). This CDR3 spans 15 amino acids. The ends lost 4 bases at V and 2 bases at J; junction bases unmatched: 5.

V usage is TRBV6-5 and J usage is TRBJ1-2, with 7 bases fitting TRBD1. Germline lookup yields CDR1 MNHEY and CDR2 SVGAGI. With 0 bases clipped from V and 8 bases from J, the junction kept 9 bases outside the gene matches. This CDR3 is 15 amino acids long. CDR3: CASSYSWQGVRGYTF. CDR3 DNA: TGTGCCAGCAGTTACTCGTGGCAGGGGGTTAGGGGCTACACCTTC.

This clone was detected once. The V call is TRBV10-3, the J call TRBJ1-2, with D perhaps TRBD1 (6 bases). Germline CDR1 reads ENHRY; CDR2 reads SYGVKD. This CDR3 has 16 amino acids. V dropped 7 bases and J dropped 6 bases, with 24 bases sitting between them. CDR3 in DNA: TGTGCCATCAAGGGACATTGGGACGCTCGAGGGGATGGCTACACCTTC. Protein sequence: CAIKGHWDARGDGYTF.

V is TRBV5-1 and J is TRBJ2-5; 7 positions agree with TRBD2. V shed 3 bases and J 3 bases; nucleotides not matched to a gene: 8. Germline assignment: CDR1 SGHRS and CDR2 YFSETQ. This CDR3 has 15 residues. The CDR3: CASSSLPGGEETQYF. The CDR3, as DNA: TGCGCCAGCAGCTCCCTTCCGGGGGGAGAAGAGACCCAGTACTTC.

V is TRBV10-2 and J is TRBJ1-5; D perhaps matches TRBD1 (6 bases). Between the trimmed V and J ends, which lost 7 bases and 0 bases, there was a span of 19 bases. The V gene's germline CDR1 is WSHSY and CDR2 SAAADI. The length of the CDR3 is 17 residues. CDR3 in amino acids: CASTPGTPGGSNQPQHF. Written as DNA, the CDR3 is TGCGCCAGCACTCCCGGGACACCGGGAGGTAGCAATCAGCCCCAGCATTTT.

The chain recombines TRBV5-1 with TRBJ2-3; TRBD1 agrees at 9 bases. The trim removed 2 bases at V and 6 bases at J, leaving 10 bases unmatched. The CDR3 contains 16 residues. The germline V gene encodes CDR1 SGHRS and CDR2 YFSETQ. CDR3 protein: CASSFSSGTGRDTQYF. The CDR3 DNA is TGCGCCAGCAGCTTTAGTTCCGGGACAGGGAGGGATACGCAGTATTTT.

This clone was found a few times. The chain couples TRBV27 to TRBJ1-3, with TRBD1 as a possible D gene (6 bases). V was cut by 2 bases and J by 1 base, with 9 bases left in between. This CDR3 region has 15 residues. CDR1 is MNHEY and CDR2 is SMNVEV in the germline V gene (reference sequence). CDR3 in amino acids: CASSLQGISGNTIYF. CDR3 nucleotide sequence: TGTGCCAGCAGTTTACAGGGGATATCTGGAAACACCATATATTTT.

The chain couples TRBV27 to TRBJ2-1, with D possibly TRBD2 on 6 matching bases. There are 15 residues in the CDR3. CDR1 MNHEY and CDR2 SMNVEV come from the germline V gene (reference sequence). With 8 bases removed from V and 0 bases from J, the gap between germline ends came to 14 bases. The CDR3 spells CASSPDYSSYNEQFF. Written as DNA, the CDR3 is TGTGCCAGCTCCCCGGACTACAGCTCCTACAATGAGCAGTTCTTC.

The CDR3 protein is CASSLRGFNTEAFF. DNA of the CDR3: TGCGCCAGCAGCTTGCGGGGGTTCAACACTGAAGCTTTCTTT. The chain recombines TRBV5-1 with TRBJ1-1; D possibly corresponds to TRBD1 (5 bases). The CDR3 is 14 residues long. Per the germline V gene, CDR1 is SGHRS and CDR2 is YFSETQ. Trimming removed 1 base from V and 2 bases from J, with 9 bases in between.

The genes are TRBV14 and TRBJ2-2, with a possible D match to TRBD1 (8 bases). This CDR3 region has 19 residues. The V gene lost 3 bases and the J gene lost 6 bases, with 26 bases spanning the gap. In germline, CDR1 is SGHDN, CDR2 FVKESK. The CDR3 sequence is CASSQTRTGREIWSGELFF. The CDR3 coding sequence is TGTGCCAGCAGCCAGACTCGGACAGGGAGGGAAATCTGGTCCGGGGAGCTGTTTTTT.

This rearrangement joins TRBV7-9 to TRBJ1-2; 8 bases align to TRBD1. After removal of 3 bases from V and 4 bases from J, the junction contained 7 bases not matched to a gene. Germline values: CDR1 SEHNR, CDR2 FQNEAQ (reference sequence). CDR3 length: 15 amino acids. The CDR3 region has the DNA TGTGCCAGCAGCTTCGGACAGGGACGTTTCTATGGCTACACCTTC. The encoded protein is CASSFGQGRFYGYTF.